This entry lists 13 T cell receptor beta chains sequenced from one sample in a study of T cells in Graves' hyperthyroidism and ophthalmopathy. TCR beta CDR3 regions were amplified from RNA. RT-PCR in the first round (using the HTBI primer set) targeted the TCR CDR3. TCRdb re-derived calls from the multiplex PCR reads in MiXCR, one entry per CDR3 protein. The sample lists under 650,000 distinct CDR3 sequences, roughly 17% occurring once. Sample: blood. Receptor source: a woman aged 25 to 39 with Graves' hyperthyroidism.

Many counts were recorded for this clonotype. J is TRBJ2-7 and V is TRBV4-3, with 8 bases identical to TRBD2. Germline values: CDR1 LGHNA, CDR2 YSLEER. This CDR3 comprises 16 residues. V dropped 0 bases and J dropped 0; count of bases not matched to a gene: 4. Written as DNA, the CDR3 is TGCGCCAGCAGCCAAGAACTAGCGGTTCGCTCCTACGAGCAGTACTTC. It codes for CASSQELAVRSYEQYF.

The rearrangement joins TRBV29-1 to TRBJ2-1; 10 bases fit TRBD2. Unmatched junction bases numbered 4, after V lost 4 bases and J lost 4 bases. The CDR3 spans 14 residues. Germline assignment: CDR1 SQVTM and CDR2 ANQGSEA. CDR3 region: CSVGRTSGYNEQFF. The CDR3, as DNA: TGCAGCGTTGGTCGGACTAGCGGTTACAATGAGCAGTTCTTC.

This clonotype was detected a few times. This chain uses TRBV6-1 with TRBJ2-7, with TRBD2 identical over 14 bases. Per germline, CDR1 MNHNS and CDR2 SASEGT. This CDR3 has 16 residues. V shed 4 bases and J 9 bases; nucleotides not matched to a gene: 11. The DNA for the CDR3 is TGTGCCAGCAGTGTGCCAGAGGGACTAGCGGGAGACGGGCAGTACTTC. This translates into CASSVPEGLAGDGQYF.

About this clonotype itself: A read error may explain this, as a much larger clone is one base away. The genes are TRBV6-9 and TRBJ2-7; 10 positions match TRBD1. V was clipped by 3 bases and J by 6 bases; unmatched bases: 8. The CDR3 length is 15 residues. Germline-derived CDR1 and CDR2 are MNHGY and SVAAGI. This CDR3 reads CASSYSKDRGGEQYF. DNA for the CDR3: TGTGCCAGCAGTTACTCAAAGGACAGGGGGGGCGAGCAGTACTTC.

The chain recombines TRBV19 with TRBJ2-1, with D perhaps matching TRBD1 (7 bases). This CDR3 has 15 amino acids. Germline values: CDR1 LNHDA, CDR2 SQIVND (reference sequence). V lost 4 bases to trimming and J lost 6 bases, with 16 bases between them. CDR3 DNA sequence: TGTGCCAGTAGTAGGGGGGCAGGGGGGATCAATGAGCAGTTCTTC. Its translation: CASSRGAGGINEQFF.

This clonotype was seen repeatedly, ten times or more. V and J are TRBV7-8 and TRBJ2-3; 8 bases align to TRBD1. The germline V gene encodes CDR1 SGHVS and CDR2 FQNEAQ. The J segment lost 3 bases and the V segment lost 5 bases, leaving 4 bases of the junction unmatched. There are 14 residues in the CDR3. CDR3 residues: CASSPGGATDTQYF. The CDR3 DNA reads as TGTGCCAGCAGCCCAGGGGGCGCGACAGATACGCAGTATTTT.

This chain joins TRBV5-6 and TRBJ2-7; 8 positions agree with TRBD2. Trimming cost V 4 bases and J 2 bases; bases outside gene matches: 5. The CDR3 is 14 amino acids. Germline-derived CDR1 and CDR2 are SGHDT and YYEEEE. DNA for the CDR3: TGTGCCAGCAGCCCGGGACTAGGCCCCTACGAGCAGTACTTC. Translation gives CASSPGLGPYEQYF.

This clonotype was observed many times. V and J are TRBV12-3 or TRBV12-4 and TRBJ2-3, with D maybe TRBD1 (6 bases). Trimming cost V 5 bases and J 3 bases, with 9 bases left between them. This CDR3 spans 13 amino acids. This CDR3 is CASSPGQTDTQYF. CDR3 nucleotide sequence: TGTGCCAGCAGTCCCGGACAGACAGATACGCAGTATTTT.

This clonotype came up many times. The chain combines TRBV12-3 or TRBV12-4 with TRBJ2-3, with D possibly matching TRBD1 (6 bases). The CDR3 contains 14 residues. V was trimmed by 6 bases and J by 3 bases, leaving 13 bases between them. DNA for the CDR3: TGTGCCAGCAGACTGGGACACCTTACAGATACGCAGTATTTT. Residues: CASRLGHLTDTQYF.

This clonotype was recorded at least ten times. The chain combines TRBV20-1 with TRBJ2-7; 11 bases match TRBD2. With V trimmed by 3 bases and J by 3 bases, 4 bases remained unmatched. Per germline, CDR1 DFQATT and CDR2 SNEGSKA (reference sequence). The CDR3 extends over 14 amino acids. CDR3 sequence reads: CSASSGRGDYEQYF. CDR3 DNA: TGCAGTGCTAGTAGCGGGAGGGGGGACTACGAGCAGTACTTC.

Ten or more counts support this clonotype. V is TRBV11-2 and J is TRBJ1-1, with D possibly matching TRBD1 (5 bases). This CDR3 is 14 amino acids long. Trimming shortened V by 4 bases and J by 0 bases, and 9 bases separated the two germline ends. Per germline, CDR1 SGHAT and CDR2 FQNNGV. The CDR3 DNA reads TGTGCCAGCAGCTCTAGACAGTTGAACACTGAAGCTTTCTTT. It specifies CASSSRQLNTEAFF.

This clonotype was seen at least ten times. The V call is TRBV7-6, the J call TRBJ2-7; D may match TRBD1 or TRBD2 (5 bases each). This CDR3 has 15 amino acids. V lost 0 bases and J 6 bases, leaving 15 bases between the germline ends. Per germline, CDR1 SGHVS and CDR2 FNYEAQ. DNA for the CDR3: TGTGCCAGCAGCTTAGCCCCGGGGCAGGTCCCCGAGCAGTACTTC. It yields the protein CASSLAPGQVPEQYF.

There are a few counts of this clonotype. The chain joins TRBV6-1 to TRBJ2-2; maybe TRBD2 (6 bases). The germline CDR1 and CDR2 sequences are MNHNS and SASEGT. The germline V and J ends were trimmed by 7 bases and 3 bases, with 15 bases remaining between them. The CDR3 totals 15 residues. The CDR3 is CASTPTSPHTGELFF. The CDR3 DNA follows: TGTGCCAGCACCCCGACTAGTCCCCACACCGGGGAGCTGTTTTTT.